This T cell receptor beta chain originates from a study of control samples from healthy donors and cancer patients. The table came from immunoSEQ multiplex PCR; TCRdb's copy has only in-frame clones and leaves some out. The top ten clones hold over 1.3% of a sample with 150,000 to 200,000 clones, about 93% of them seen once. Trimming took off 0 bases at V and 6 bases at J, with 8 bases between the two ends. This CDR3 has 12 amino acids. Germline CDR1 is GTSNPN and CDR2 is SVGIG (reference sequence). The sample was blood. The sequence derives from a young man in good health. The chain uses TRBV30 and TRBJ1-1; D is ambiguous. The CDR3 DNA is TGTGCCTGGAGTGTAATGCCTTCTGAAGCTTTCTTT. Its translation is CAWSVMPSEAFF.